These 11 T cell receptor beta chains share one sample of origin, sequenced in a study of shared clonotypes between healthy human individuals. Clones were read by immunoSEQ multiplex PCR, and TCRdb kept only the in-frame ones, dropping some. The profile shows about 2.1 million clones, just over 90% of them singletons. Naive CD8 cells lacked CD45RO and underwent positive selection for CCR7, leaving out terminally differentiated effector memory CD45RA+ cells. Material: naive CD8+ T cells from PBMCs. These receptors were obtained from a man aged 18-30 years in good health. Some clones in this sample may be carry-over from other donors' samples.

This rearrangement joins TRBV11-2 to TRBJ2-3, with D possibly matching TRBD2 (6 bases). CDR1 is SGHAT and CDR2 is FQNNGV in the germline V gene. Between the trimmed V and J ends, which lost 0 bases and 9 bases, there was a span of 22 bases. The CDR3 loop spans 17 amino acids. The CDR3 loop reads CASSLDLRGGATYTQYF. The CDR3 DNA is TGTGCCAGCAGCTTAGATCTTCGTGGAGGGGCCACCTACACGCAGTATTTT.

V is TRBV7-8 and J is TRBJ2-5; TRBD1 aligns across 7 bases. Germline values: CDR1 SGHVS, CDR2 FQNEAQ. This CDR3 contains 15 residues. Trimming removed 5 bases from V and 3 bases from J; junction bases left unmatched: 9. The DNA of the CDR3 is TGTGCCAGCAGCCCGCCGACAGGGAAAAAAGAGACCCAGTACTTC. Its protein product is CASSPPTGKKETQYF.

This rearrangement joins TRBV6-5 to TRBJ2-1; either TRBD1 or TRBD2 may supply D (6 bases each). Trimming took 5 bases from V and 3 from J, leaving 11 bases between them. The CDR3 has 14 residues. The germline V gene has CDR1 MNHEY and CDR2 SVGAGI. The CDR3 region has the DNA TGTGCCAGCAGTAGAGGGGGAGGCTACAATGAGCAGTTCTTC. Its translation is CASSRGGGYNEQFF.

This clone was found once. The chain is built from TRBV7-9 and TRBJ1-4; possible D gene TRBD1, 6 bases. Germline CDR1 reads SEHNR; CDR2 reads FQNEAQ (reference sequence). The V end was cut by 4 bases, the J end by 4 bases, with 25 bases between. CDR3 length: 19 residues. DNA for the CDR3: TGTGCCAGCAGCTCCCCGCGTACAGGGAATATCGGCGTTAATGAAAAACTGTTTTTT. This gives the protein CASSSPRTGNIGVNEKLFF.

The genes are TRBV7-9 and TRBJ1-3, with D maybe TRBD1 (5 bases). Germline V CDR1 and CDR2: SEHNR, FQNEAQ (reference sequence). Between the trimmed V and J ends, which lost 3 bases and 4 bases, there was a span of 10 bases. The CDR3 sequence is 14 residues long. In DNA, the CDR3 is TGTGCCAGCAGCTTGTCGGGGGTCGGAAACACCATATATTTT. Amino acid sequence: CASSLSGVGNTIYF.

The V call is TRBV27, the J call TRBJ2-3, with D perhaps matching TRBD2 (6 bases). Germline V gene data show CDR1 as MNHEY and CDR2 as SMNVEV (reference sequence). CDR3 length: 14 amino acids. V was pared by 7 bases and J by 0 bases, with 11 bases between. The CDR3 DNA is TGTGCCAGCACCACCGGGACTAGCACAGATACGCAGTATTTT. Residues: CASTTGTSTDTQYF.

The J gene is TRBJ2-7, the V gene TRBV15, with 9 nucleotides matching TRBD1. V shed 11 bases and J 4 bases; nucleotides not matched to a gene: 3. The length of the CDR3 is 11 residues. Germline lookup yields CDR1 LNHNV and CDR2 YYDKDF (reference sequence). The chain's CDR3 is CASGQGYEQYF. For the CDR3, the DNA is TGTGCCTCGGGACAGGGTTACGAGCAGTACTTC.

Comments on this clone: Other DNA sequences of this sample code for an identical CDR3. J is TRBJ2-1 and V is TRBV27; 7 bases line up with TRBD1. This CDR3 has 14 amino acids. V was clipped by 3 bases and J by 6 bases; unmatched bases: 5. The germline V gene encodes CDR1 MNHEY and CDR2 SMNVEV (reference sequence). The CDR3 spells CASSFLAGGNEQFF. CDR3 coding DNA: TGTGCCAGCAGTTTCTTGGCAGGGGGCAATGAGCAGTTCTTC.

The V gene is TRBV4-1, the J gene TRBJ2-7; 7 positions match TRBD1. Germline V CDR1 and CDR2: MGHRA, YSYEKL. V was pared by 6 bases and J by 3 bases, with 5 bases of the junction left unmatched. The CDR3 covers 13 residues. The CDR3 loop is CASSVGQNYEQYF. Written as DNA, the CDR3 is TGCGCCAGCAGTGTGGGACAGAACTACGAGCAGTACTTC.

This chain links TRBV6-5 with TRBJ1-2; 11 positions match TRBD1. Germline trimming cut 6 bases from V and 8 bases from J; bases unmatched to any gene: 11. Per the germline V gene, CDR1 is MNHEY and CDR2 is SVGAGI. The CDR3 covers 15 residues. CDR3 residues: CASSPRTGGRYGYTF. CDR3 nucleotide sequence: TGTGCCAGCAGCCCTAGGACAGGGGGCAGGTACGGCTACACCTTC.

This rearrangement joins TRBV9 to TRBJ2-1; D possibly corresponds to TRBD2 (5 bases). The V gene's germline CDR1 is SGDLS and CDR2 YYNGEE. Trimming cost V 4 bases and J 9 bases, with 17 bases left between them. The CDR3 is 14 amino acids. The CDR3 region has the DNA TGTGCCAGCAGCCCCACCCGGGGTACAAGTGAGCAGTTCTTC. Encoded protein: CASSPTRGTSEQFF.